This T cell receptor beta chain was documented in a study of T cells after yellow fever vaccination. The study's findings and limits: High-abundance clonotypes from the bulk population could contaminate FACS-sorted repertoires. Clonotypes appearing in both CD4 and CD8 compartments existed, and their share was small. The secondary T-cell response peaked on day 5, not day 15, but was weaker.

On this clonotype: Its antigen remains unknown.

Germline CDR1 reads MNHEY; CDR2 reads SVGEGT. This CDR3 has 15 amino acids. V was clipped by 5 bases and J by 2 bases; unmatched bases: 6. Synthesis of TCR cDNA relied on 5'RACE template switching, which attached a universal primer site and UMIs. A single record per CDR3 protein comes from TCRdb applying MiXCR to the 5' RACE reads. The repertoire has more than 300,000 distinct CDR3 sequences, 3.5% to 4.5% of them found once; the top ten carry 19%. The gene calls are TRBV6-2 or TRBV6-3 and TRBJ2-5; 9 bases are shared with TRBD1. The sequence was collected from a man aged 18 to 29 who received the YFV17D yellow fever vaccine. Here the sequenced sample was PBMCs, taken 15 days after the yellow fever booster vaccination. CDR3 loop: CASSQDRGPQETQYF. The CDR3 region has the DNA TGTGCCAGCAGTCAGGACAGGGGACCACAAGAGACCCAGTACTTC.